A selection of T cell receptor beta chains follows, all from one sample in a study of T cells in Graves' hyperthyroidism and ophthalmopathy. TCRdb analysed the multiplex PCR reads with MiXCR anew, one entry per CDR3 protein. The top ten hold about 5% of the sample, which has about 400,000 distinct CDR3 sequences, roughly 13% seen once. The sample taken for sequencing was blood. The receptor source for this set is a young woman with Graves' hyperthyroidism. CDR3s include the opening cysteine and the closing phenylalanine or tryptophan. Each record gives: clone size, V gene, CDR3 protein. For some rows the clone size is stated as once, few or many, or as a class when expanded; others skip it.

many | TRBV12-3/TRBV12-4 | CASAVATGGTYEQYF
NA | TRBV10-3 | CAISESGPKSSYNSPLHF
NA | TRBV2 | CASSKRTGTGTEQYF
many | TRBV28 | CASIRYGQGDSPLHF
NA | TRBV5-1 | CASSLSRVGTDTQYF
few | TRBV9 | CASSVVGWGSGNTIYF
many | TRBV13 | CASSLGLRTSFTDTQYF
few | TRBV4-1 | CASSWDRGPNEQFF
many | TRBV6-1 | CASSPGAANYGYTF
once | TRBV12-3/TRBV12-4 | CASSSPSRGLAGVNEQFF
NA | TRBV9 | CASSVTTFGDTQYF
few | TRBV10-3 | CAINPKGPGDIQYF
many | TRBV12-5 | CASGLVPKGNTEAFF
many | TRBV28 | CASQTSENTGELFF
many | TRBV29-1 | CSVVGEAIEAFF
NA | TRBV7-9 | CASSYASLAGGPKGQFF
many | TRBV5-1 | CASSRNGYEQYF
NA | TRBV5-1 | CASKAAESSYNEQFF
many | TRBV30 | CAWSVLRPSGEQYF
few | TRBV11-2 | CASSLQGGGSYEQYF
NA | TRBV28 | CASSPSRGVIDGYTF
many | TRBV20-1 | CSARDGTSGRDSTDTQYF
many | TRBV7-9 | CASSPRMMAYNEQFF
medium-sized | TRBV20-1 | CSAANRDYSYNEQFF
many | TRBV7-2 | CASSFRFLGAYEQYF
NA | TRBV15 | CATSARAGANVLTF
NA | TRBV12-3/TRBV12-4 | CASSFGQANQPQHF
many | TRBV20-1 | CSASRPAENTDTQYF
many | TRBV20-1 | CSPGQGTINTEAFF
few | TRBV9 | CASSRGGLPGYGTGELFF
many | TRBV6-1 | CASSRSDAREQYF
many | TRBV20-1 | CSAKRLDSPGNTIYF
NA | TRBV27 | CASSVLANYNEQFF
few | TRBV4-2 | CASSQVVTGGAFPDYGYTF
many | TRBV11-3 | CASSLDRGQGANEQFF
many | TRBV2 | CASSDSGLAGTEAFF
NA | TRBV12-3/TRBV12-4 | CASSSDRGSGANVLTF
NA | TRBV20-1 | CSASGQGAFNEQFF